This entry features one T cell receptor beta chain sequence. What this receptor recognizes is not known. Base qualities are not at hand, and no much larger clone is one base apart. The data are from a study of cytomegalovirus exposure and HLA in healthy donors (dated by TCRdb to about 2017). Regarding the study in general: In an earlier analysis of 587 of the donors, under 300 Gb of sequence data and some 100 million unique TCR beta sequences from about 179 million T cells were reported. Rather than drawing on any new phenotypic data, the later analysis identified candidate immune exposures from TCR beta sequences and the way those sequences occurred across donors. Every discovery cohort repertoire had been produced on one sequencing platform. An early release covering roughly 580 HLA-typed donors comprised approximately 290 gigabases of sequencing data and tens of millions of unique TCR sequences. To predict cytomegalovirus infection status, the study brought together high-throughput TCR immunosequencing, statistical association of individual TCRs with disease status, and machine learning. The number of typed donors differed by locus: about 620-640 for A, B, C, DRB1 and DQB1; 500 to 550 for DQA1; 606 for DPA1; and some 470 for DPB1. Donor age, sex, ethnicity and CMV serostatus were collected together with the repertoire data. HLA typing included class I and class II loci at four-digit resolution. In addition to the first cohort of 650 to 750 subjects, a separate validation cohort of 100 to 150 different subjects was used. The genetic ancestry cluster associated with self-reported Caucasian donors included 80% to 90% of the roughly 360 genotyped donors. The aim of the study was to test whether cataloging public T cell receptors could identify signatures of past pathogen exposure. Across approximately 400 genotyped donors of the cohort, an average of roughly 250,000 unique TCR beta nucleotide sequences per donor were sequenced, and roughly 20% of those sequences were non-productive. A later genetic analysis used genome-wide SNP genotypes for about three fifths of the 666 donors, treating that subset as a discovery cohort. In an earlier analysis of 587 of the donors, high-throughput TCR beta sequencing was used to judge whether each TCR beta V gene segment behaved as functional or pseudogenic. The study profiled the T cell repertoires of about 640 subjects by immunosequencing and related them to cytomegalovirus serostatus. A few DR-DQ haplotypes were handled as single units for association and clustering because linkage in the cohort was strong. A later analysis re-analyzed previously published TCR beta repertoires from 500 to 700 donors and added high-resolution HLA genotyping to study TCR occurrence patterns.

Results the study describes overall, beyond this receptor: In an earlier analysis of some 550 of the donors, most TCR beta V segments were observed in productive rearrangements about 87% or about 30% of the time, broadly matching IMGT annotations. A later analysis reported that several top co-occurrence clusters appeared linked to parvovirus B19, influenza, CMV and Epstein-Barr virus. A further reported finding was that TCR beta sequences accurately predicted the HLA-A and HLA-B alleles for most subjects in the first cohort. Because the 87-base-pair reads could not distinguish some IMGT-functional V segments, including TRBV6-2 and TRBV6-3, those segments were excluded. Three of the identified cytomegalovirus-associated TCR beta chains were confirmed in vitro to be specific for cytomegalovirus antigens. For the cohort, immune exposure information was limited to CMV serostatus. When HLA alleles, especially DR and DQ, strongly co-occurred, TCR associations were difficult to assign to individual alleles. Most TCR sequences were seen in very few donors, while some public TCRs were found in many individuals. In a later analysis, most CMV-associated TCR beta chains were found to appear HLA-restricted, with HLA associations seemingly driven largely by CMV exposure. In a later analysis, the rate of TCR association differed among HLA loci, with DRB1 alleles having the most associated TCRs and HLA-C alleles having the fewest. The sequencing pipeline was judged likely to have produced a cluster of highly shared sequence variants as a technical artifact. The study gave a list of about 160 TCR beta chains associated with cytomegalovirus. According to the authors, the approach could potentially be generalized to other disease states and immunological phenotypes. In a later analysis, HLA-associated TCR beta chains were found to be more clonally expanded and to have lower generation probabilities than equally common non-associated chains. Compared with the approximately 670-donor mean, donors in an Asian-associated ancestry cluster had fewer N-insertions in productive TCRs, according to a later genetic analysis. The presence/absence analyses assumed that sequencing depth was roughly uniform across donors, and that assumption may not be true. Because HLA typing was unavailable for some donors at each locus, only the typed subset was used in association tests. The classifier was reported to diagnose cytomegalovirus status with high specificity and sensitivity in both the original cohort and the validation cohort. The earlier analysis of 587 of the donors excluded about 16 rarely observed V segments, including chromosome 9 orphons, because counts were too low. An association between a missense DCLRE1C variant and V-gene and J-gene trimming of TCR beta chains was found in a later genetic analysis and replicated in an independent cohort. Specific HLA alleles were associated with 16,951 TCR beta sequences at a false discovery rate of 0.05 in a later analysis. Correlated functional status among segregating V segments might reflect linkage disequilibrium, but an unknown experimental factor could not be ruled out. Only TCR beta chains were sequenced in this cohort, and the absence of alpha or paired-chain data limited detectable features.

Reading the germline V gene gives CDR1 SQVTM and CDR2 ANQGSEA. The V end loses 0 bases and the J end loses 7 bases, and a stretch of 12 bases separates them. The CDR3, cysteine through phenylalanine, is 14 amino acids long. The read is trimmed to its CDR3 DNA, 42 bases read in frame from base 1. The cohort comprised 666 healthy bone marrow donors. All cohort members were sampled while nominally healthy, although unrecorded immune exposures were likely present. The donor was CMV seronegative and was included in the group of a few hundred seronegative cohort members. Each donor provided a peripheral blood sample, and peripheral blood mononuclear cells were used for TCR beta sequencing. The Qiagen DNeasy Blood Extraction Kit was used to extract genomic DNA from the blood cell samples. The method was the immunoSEQ multiplex PCR assay. For the multiplex PCR, a mixture combining 60 forward primers for TCR Vbeta segments and 13 reverse primers for TCR Jbeta segments was used. The CDR3 region of rearranged TCR beta genes was amplified from genomic DNA with a multiplex PCR assay. Amplified TCR beta libraries were sequenced as 87-base-pair reads on the Illumina HiSeq System. For the original study's pipeline: A later analysis tallied roughly 80 million unique TCR beta chains across the 640 or so repertoires, and about 12 million of those chains were shared by two or more donors. A nearest-neighbor algorithm error-corrected the raw reads and collapsed the reads into unique sequences, merging closely related sequences to remove PCR and sequencing errors. To assign V, D and J gene segments, CDR3 sequences were aligned to IMGT reference sequences. Each retained sequence needed at least a six-nucleotide match to both a V gene segment and a J gene segment. Rearrangements were classified as productive when the CDR3 lacked stop codons and remained in frame with V and J, and all other rearrangements were classified as non-productive. CDR3 was defined by IMGT convention, running from the second conserved V-encoded cysteine to the conserved J-encoded phenylalanine. In an earlier analysis of roughly 610 of the donors, sequences lacking an unambiguous match to a single V gene segment were excluded. In an earlier analysis of approximately 550 of the donors, V segments were called functional above 56.7% productive rearrangements and were called segregating when the between-donor standard deviation exceeded 5%. A statistical classification framework was developed to diagnose cytomegalovirus status using the catalog of TCR beta chain sequences. V and J gene assignment, in a later analysis, came from comparing TCR nucleotide sequences with IMGT/GENE-DB human TR gene sequences. In a later analysis, CDR3 sequences and most-parsimonious VDJ recombination scenarios were assigned using the TCRdist pipeline. A later analysis defined each TCR beta chain by its CDR3 amino acid sequence plus V-gene family, and excluded reads lacking a unique V-gene family. A later analysis removed several hundred highly shared, low-generation-probability nucleotide sequences to deal with suspected cross-contamination and a sequencing artifact. A later analysis calculated a clonal expansion index for each public chain from normalized within-repertoire ranks of inferred template counts. In a later analysis, generation probabilities were computed with a VDJ recombination model fitted to out-of-frame rearrangements, and the resulting probabilities were checked against IGoR. A later analysis scored TCR-TCR, TCR-HLA and TCR-CMV co-occurrence with hypergeometric tests, applying a repertoire-size bias correction to TCR pairs. In a later analysis, false discovery rates were estimated by permuting HLA or CMV assignments 20 times. In a later analysis, co-occurring TCRs were grouped with DBSCAN, and TCRdist sequence similarity was added when clustering was performed within HLA-allele-positive subsets. Repertoires with fewer than 30,000 or more than 120,000 public chains, plus five repertoires with anomalous nucleotide sharing, were excluded from co-occurrence clustering. This is the immuneACCESS table as TCRdb keeps it, with only in-frame sequences that have V and J called. A part of the clones is gone; compared with another copy, unresolved V genes explain less than half, and the rest is unexplained. D and trimming were read from the DNA, whereas the V and J calls and clone size are those reported in that table. Across this sample there are 250,000 or so clones, with around 90% seen only once. The leading ten clones occupy 1.7% of the sample.

This TCR was sampled from a girl aged 2-10 years in good health and CMV-seronegative. In this chain, TRBV29-1 is recombined with TRBJ1-4, with no confidently assigned D gene. Sequences were obtained from PBMCs. The CDR3: CSVEERGFGEKLFF. The sequenced DNA is TGCAGCGTTGAAGAAAGAGGGTTTGGTGAAAAACTGTTTTTT.